This TCR beta chain stems from a study of cytomegalovirus exposure and HLA in healthy donors. Germline assignment: CDR1 GTSNPN and CDR2 SVGIG (reference sequence). The CDR3 contains 15 residues. Trimming at V came to 1 base and at J to 5 bases, leaving 9 bases not matched to a gene. PCR employed 60 Vbeta and 13 Jbeta primers. Sequencing was performed with immunoSEQ multiplex PCR; in TCRdb, only in-frame clones are kept and a portion is missing. The sample includes some 170,000 clones, roughly four fifths seen only once; the top ten take approximately 1%. Donors were ostensibly healthy at sampling, although undocumented immune exposures were probable.

The specimen sequenced was PBMCs. The origin of this receptor is a woman between 40 and 50 years old in good health and CMV-seronegative. The chain links TRBV30 to TRBJ2-5; 8 bases fit TRBD2. This chain's CDR3 is CAWSETGGPGETQYF. The CDR3 bases are TGTGCCTGGAGTGAGACGGGAGGGCCTGGGGAGACCCAGTACTTC.